This T cell receptor (beta chain) was recorded in a study of beta chain features in type 1 diabetes. Study overall: Cell yields, age and gender were similar between patients and healthy donors.

Study findings and constraints: The VDJ junctions of type 1 diabetes patients carried fewer insertions and more deletions. Sampled from patients, naive, central memory and Treg TCRB repertoires appeared more similar than those sampled from healthy donors.

This CDR3 region has 13 residues. V was cut by 6 bases and J by 3 bases, with 12 bases left in between. CDR1 and CDR2 from the germline V gene are SNHLY and FYNNEI. As every portion of the isolated RNA was reverse transcribed, the sequencing read expressed TCRB transcripts. Sequencing used immunoSEQ multiplex PCR; TCRdb keeps in-frame clones, though not all of them. In the table there are fewer than 900,000 clones, roughly 15% of which are singletons. In the case of this clone: Its antigen is unidentified.

V usage is TRBV2 and J usage is TRBJ2-7; tentative D call: TRBD1 (6 bases). The origin of this receptor is a woman between 18 and 30 years old in good health. Material for sequencing was naive CD4+ T cells from blood. The DNA for the CDR3 is TGTGCCAGCAGAGGACAGTCGATCTACGAGCAGTACTTC. It encodes CASRGQSIYEQYF.